A selection of T cell receptor beta chains follows, all from one sample in a study of blood T cells in healthy people across ages. TCRdb passed the 5' RACE reads through MiXCR, listing each CDR3 protein once. This sample has 1 million to 1.2 million distinct CDR3 sequences; more than 30% occur once, and the top ten carry around 12%. The sequenced sample was blood. The origin of the receptors is a young man in good health. Each CDR3 is given with its conserved first and last residue. The order of the fields is D gene, clone size, J gene, V gene, CDR3 DNA, CDR3 protein. D genes are given only for firm matches. Size tells how often a clone was seen (once, few, many) or the class of an expanded clone, and some rows leave it out.

D gene: .
clone size: .
J gene: TRBJ1-4
V gene: TRBV7-2
CDR3 DNA: TGTGCCAGCAGCTCCCGCGGGTGGGATGAAAAACTGTTTTTT
CDR3 protein: CASSSRGWDEKLFF

D gene: TRBD1
clone size: .
J gene: TRBJ1-5
V gene: TRBV27
CDR3 DNA: TGTGCCAGCAGTTCTGGAGGGGGCGTTCAGCCCCAGCATTTT
CDR3 protein: CASSSGGGVQPQHF

D gene: TRBD1
clone size: .
J gene: TRBJ1-2
V gene: TRBV7-2
CDR3 DNA: TGTGCCAGCAGCTTCGGACAGGCTCAAAGTAGCTATGGCTACACCTTC
CDR3 protein: CASSFGQAQSSYGYTF

D gene: TRBD1
clone size: .
J gene: TRBJ2-1
V gene: TRBV20-1
CDR3 DNA: TGCAGTGCGACCGATCGACAGGGGGTTGGCAATGAGCAGTTCTTC
CDR3 protein: CSATDRQGVGNEQFF

D gene: .
clone size: .
J gene: TRBJ2-2
V gene: TRBV18
CDR3 DNA: TGTGCCAGCTCACCACTACTCGGGGAGCTGTTTTTT
CDR3 protein: CASSPLLGELFF

D gene: .
clone size: few
J gene: TRBJ2-5
V gene: TRBV6-2/TRBV6-3
CDR3 DNA: TGTGCCAGCAGCGCGGGGACCCAGTACTTC
CDR3 protein: CASSAGTQYF

D gene: TRBD1
clone size: few
J gene: TRBJ1-4
V gene: TRBV5-1
CDR3 DNA: TGCGCCAGCAGCTTACCGGGACAGGGGTCTGAAAAACTGTTTTTT
CDR3 protein: CASSLPGQGSEKLFF

D gene: .
clone size: few
J gene: TRBJ1-4
V gene: TRBV29-1
CDR3 DNA: TGCAGCGTTGTTAGGGGCGTCGGCGAAAAACTGTTTTTT
CDR3 protein: CSVVRGVGEKLFF

D gene: .
clone size: .
J gene: TRBJ2-2
V gene: TRBV7-3
CDR3 DNA: TGTGCCAGCAGCTTAACGGTCCAGGGAGGACGGACCGGGGAGCTGTTTTTT
CDR3 protein: CASSLTVQGGRTGELFF

D gene: .
clone size: .
J gene: TRBJ1-2
V gene: TRBV10-3
CDR3 DNA: TGTGCCATCAGTGTCTGGAGGGCTCCTCAAGACGGCTACACCTTC
CDR3 protein: CAISVWRAPQDGYTF

D gene: .
clone size: many
J gene: TRBJ1-5
V gene: TRBV3-1
CDR3 DNA: TGTGCCAGCAGCCAAGTGGCGAATCAGCCCCAGCATTTT
CDR3 protein: CASSQVANQPQHF

D gene: TRBD1
clone size: .
J gene: TRBJ2-1
V gene: TRBV30
CDR3 DNA: TGTGCCTGGAGCCGACCGGGACAGGGGAATCATGAGCAGTTCTTC
CDR3 protein: CAWSRPGQGNHEQFF

D gene: TRBD2
clone size: few
J gene: TRBJ2-1
V gene: TRBV10-3
CDR3 DNA: TGTGCCATCAGTGCCCGGACTAGCGGGGATCGCTACAATGAGCAGTTCTTC
CDR3 protein: CAISARTSGDRYNEQFF

D gene: .
clone size: few
J gene: TRBJ1-2
V gene: TRBV25-1
CDR3 DNA: TGTGCCAGCAGTGAATACAGCGTCAGTGGCTACACCTTC
CDR3 protein: CASSEYSVSGYTF

D gene: .
clone size: .
J gene: TRBJ1-4
V gene: TRBV20-1
CDR3 DNA: TGCAGTGCTGGGGGCGACGGGTCTAGGGAAAAACTGTTTTTT
CDR3 protein: CSAGGDGSREKLFF

D gene: .
clone size: .
J gene: TRBJ1-6
V gene: TRBV27
CDR3 DNA: TGTGCCAGCAGTACTACAGGGTTCCCTTCACCCCTCCACTTT
CDR3 protein: CASSTTGFPSPLHF

D gene: .
clone size: .
J gene: TRBJ1-2
V gene: TRBV6-5
CDR3 DNA: TGTGCCAGCAGTTGGGATAATTCTAACTATGGCTACACCTTC
CDR3 protein: CASSWDNSNYGYTF

D gene: .
clone size: .
J gene: TRBJ1-4
V gene: TRBV6-5
CDR3 DNA: TGTGCCAGCAGTTACTCGAAAGGGGCTGAAAAACTGTTTTTT
CDR3 protein: CASSYSKGAEKLFF

D gene: .
clone size: few
J gene: TRBJ2-5
V gene: TRBV27
CDR3 DNA: TGTGCCAGCAAATTGGGGGTGAAAGAGACCCAGTACTTC
CDR3 protein: CASKLGVKETQYF

D gene: TRBD2
clone size: .
J gene: TRBJ2-1
V gene: TRBV29-1
CDR3 DNA: TGCAGCGTTAGCGGGGGGCAGAGCTCCTACAATGAGCAGTTCTTC
CDR3 protein: CSVSGGQSSYNEQFF

D gene: TRBD1
clone size: .
J gene: TRBJ2-2
V gene: TRBV25-1
CDR3 DNA: TGTGCCAGCAGTCCGGATCCGGGACAGGACGAAACGAACACCGGGGAGCTGTTTTTT
CDR3 protein: CASSPDPGQDETNTGELFF

D gene: .
clone size: many
J gene: TRBJ2-7
V gene: TRBV12-5
CDR3 DNA: TGTGCTAGTGGCCCTATGACCTACGAGCAGTACTTC
CDR3 protein: CASGPMTYEQYF

D gene: TRBD2
clone size: few
J gene: TRBJ2-4
V gene: TRBV20-1
CDR3 DNA: TGCAGTGCTAGAGAGGCTAGCGGGGACATTCAGTACTTC
CDR3 protein: CSAREASGDIQYF

D gene: TRBD1
clone size: once
J gene: TRBJ2-7
V gene: TRBV2
CDR3 DNA: TGTGCCAACCGACAGGACAGGTTCGCCCACGAGCAGTACTTC
CDR3 protein: CANRQDRFAHEQYF

D gene: .
clone size: few
J gene: TRBJ2-7
V gene: TRBV6-1
CDR3 DNA: TGTGCCAGCAGTGAAGGGCAGGTCGACTACGAGCAGTACTTC
CDR3 protein: CASSEGQVDYEQYF

D gene: .
clone size: few
J gene: TRBJ1-2
V gene: TRBV9
CDR3 DNA: TGTGCCAGCAGCGTAGGCCACAGGGATGGCTACACCTTC
CDR3 protein: CASSVGHRDGYTF

D gene: .
clone size: .
J gene: TRBJ1-4
V gene: TRBV18
CDR3 DNA: TGTGCCAGCTCACCTACAGATGAAAAACTGTTTTTT
CDR3 protein: CASSPTDEKLFF

D gene: TRBD2
clone size: once
J gene: TRBJ2-7
V gene: TRBV6-5
CDR3 DNA: TGTGCCAGCAGACCCGCGGGGGGGCGATACAATGAGCAGTACTTC
CDR3 protein: CASRPAGGRYNEQYF

D gene: TRBD1
clone size: few
J gene: TRBJ2-1
V gene: TRBV5-1
CDR3 DNA: TGCGCCAGCAGCTTGGAAACAGGGGGCAATGAGCAGTTCTTC
CDR3 protein: CASSLETGGNEQFF

D gene: TRBD1
clone size: .
J gene: TRBJ2-1
V gene: TRBV7-2
CDR3 DNA: TGTGTCAGCAGCGTAGTTGGGACAGGGAATGAGCAGTTCTTC
CDR3 protein: CVSSVVGTGNEQFF

D gene: .
clone size: .
J gene: TRBJ1-4
V gene: TRBV4-3
CDR3 DNA: TGCGCCAGCAGCCCCACAGGGAAAACTGGTGTAACTAATGAAAAACTGTTTTTT
CDR3 protein: CASSPTGKTGVTNEKLFF

D gene: .
clone size: few
J gene: TRBJ2-3
V gene: TRBV9
CDR3 DNA: TGTGCCAGCAGCGTAGACCAAAATCCCACAGATACGCAGTATTTT
CDR3 protein: CASSVDQNPTDTQYF

D gene: TRBD1
clone size: .
J gene: TRBJ2-7
V gene: TRBV9
CDR3 DNA: TGTGCCAGCAGCGTAGAACAGGGGGCTTACGAGCAGTACTTC
CDR3 protein: CASSVEQGAYEQYF

D gene: .
clone size: few
J gene: TRBJ1-5
V gene: TRBV9
CDR3 DNA: TGTGCCACCGAGGAGGGACACTGGAATCAGCCCCAGCATTTT
CDR3 protein: CATEEGHWNQPQHF

D gene: .
clone size: .
J gene: TRBJ1-5
V gene: TRBV3-1
CDR3 DNA: TGTGCCAGCAGCCAAGATAAAGGGGGGTATGGTCAGCCCCAGCATTTT
CDR3 protein: CASSQDKGGYGQPQHF

D gene: .
clone size: .
J gene: TRBJ2-5
V gene: TRBV5-6
CDR3 DNA: TGTGCCAGCAGCTTGGTCACTCTGGGGACGGACCAAGAGACCCAGTACTTC
CDR3 protein: CASSLVTLGTDQETQYF

D gene: TRBD2
clone size: .
J gene: TRBJ2-3
V gene: TRBV7-3
CDR3 DNA: TGTGCCAGCAGCTTAAAGGCTAGCGGGGGCCTCACAGATACGCAGTATTTT
CDR3 protein: CASSLKASGGLTDTQYF

D gene: .
clone size: many
J gene: TRBJ2-7
V gene: TRBV12-3/TRBV12-4
CDR3 DNA: TGTGCCAGCAGTTCCACCGGACTGACCTACGAGCAGTACTTC
CDR3 protein: CASSSTGLTYEQYF

D gene: .
clone size: .
J gene: TRBJ2-1
V gene: TRBV9
CDR3 DNA: TGTGCCAGCAGCGTAGTAGGCGGACTATACAATGAGCAGTTCTTC
CDR3 protein: CASSVVGGLYNEQFF

D gene: .
clone size: .
J gene: TRBJ1-1
V gene: TRBV25-1
CDR3 DNA: TGTGCCAGCAGTGGACCATTAGGGACCGACGTCACTGAAGCTTTCTTT
CDR3 protein: CASSGPLGTDVTEAFF

D gene: TRBD1
clone size: few
J gene: TRBJ1-2
V gene: TRBV6-2/TRBV6-3
CDR3 DNA: TGTGCCAGCAGCCCTCGACAGGGGAGGTATGGCTACACCTTC
CDR3 protein: CASSPRQGRYGYTF

D gene: .
clone size: few
J gene: TRBJ2-3
V gene: TRBV12-3/TRBV12-4
CDR3 DNA: TGTGCCAGCAGTCCCACTCTGGGGGGCACAGATACGCAGTATTTT
CDR3 protein: CASSPTLGGTDTQYF

D gene: .
clone size: few
J gene: TRBJ2-1
V gene: TRBV28
CDR3 DNA: TGTGCCAGCAGATCGCAATACGGGGAGAATGAGCAGTTCTTC
CDR3 protein: CASRSQYGENEQFF

D gene: TRBD1
clone size: once
J gene: TRBJ1-5
V gene: TRBV20-1
CDR3 DNA: TGCAGTGCTAGAGGTAGGGACAGAGACCATCAGCCCCAGCATTTT
CDR3 protein: CSARGRDRDHQPQHF

D gene: TRBD1
clone size: .
J gene: TRBJ1-2
V gene: TRBV29-1
CDR3 DNA: TGCAGCGCCGCAGGGGGTGGCTATGGCTACACCTTC
CDR3 protein: CSAAGGGYGYTF

D gene: .
clone size: few
J gene: TRBJ2-1
V gene: TRBV29-1
CDR3 DNA: TGCAGCGTTGGAATTCGGCTAGCGAATAATGAGCAGTTCTTC
CDR3 protein: CSVGIRLANNEQFF

D gene: TRBD1
clone size: .
J gene: TRBJ2-3
V gene: TRBV29-1
CDR3 DNA: TGCAGCGTCCCGACAGGGTCGGATACGCAGTATTTT
CDR3 protein: CSVPTGSDTQYF

D gene: TRBD2
clone size: few
J gene: TRBJ2-5
V gene: TRBV20-1
CDR3 DNA: TGCAGTGCTAGCGCCCCGACTAGCGGGGCTCTCAACGACGAGACCCAGTACTTC
CDR3 protein: CSASAPTSGALNDETQYF

D gene: .
clone size: .
J gene: TRBJ1-2
V gene: TRBV5-1
CDR3 DNA: TGCGCCAGCAGCCCACGACGGACTAACAATGGCTACACCTTC
CDR3 protein: CASSPRRTNNGYTF

D gene: .
clone size: .
J gene: TRBJ2-1
V gene: TRBV3-1
CDR3 DNA: TGTGCCAGCAGCCAGTTTCGACAGTCTGAGCAGTTCTTC
CDR3 protein: CASSQFRQSEQFF

D gene: .
clone size: few
J gene: TRBJ2-2
V gene: TRBV12-3/TRBV12-4
CDR3 DNA: TGTGCCAGCAGTTTAGCCCCGGACACCGGGGAGCTGTTTTTT
CDR3 protein: CASSLAPDTGELFF

D gene: .
clone size: .
J gene: TRBJ2-3
V gene: TRBV10-3
CDR3 DNA: TGTGCCATCAGTGAGGGCGGCAGTTACACAGATACGCAGTATTTT
CDR3 protein: CAISEGGSYTDTQYF

D gene: TRBD1
clone size: .
J gene: TRBJ1-5
V gene: TRBV27
CDR3 DNA: TGTGCCAGCAGTCCATTAACTGGGACAGGCGATCAGCCCCAGCATTTT
CDR3 protein: CASSPLTGTGDQPQHF

D gene: .
clone size: .
J gene: TRBJ2-1
V gene: TRBV6-6
CDR3 DNA: TGTGCCAGCAGTTACAGACACAATGAGCAGTTCTTC
CDR3 protein: CASSYRHNEQFF